This T cell receptor beta chain was recovered during a study of PD-L1 blockade in urothelial cancer. Data came from immunoSEQ multiplex PCR; TCRdb stores just in-frame clones and leaves some out. The sample lists over 50,000 clones, around 84% occurring once. There were between 1 and 8 samples from each patient, taken pretreatment and on-treatment. The CDR3 has 15 residues. Germline CDR1 MDHEN, CDR2 SYDVKM. Between the trimmed V and J ends, which lost 6 bases and 3 bases, there was a span of 15 bases. Here the sequenced sample was PBMCs, taken around atezolizumab (anti-PD-L1) treatment. The V gene is TRBV28, the J gene TRBJ2-4, with a possible D match to TRBD1 (5 bases). The clonotype was recovered from a man aged 50-60 years with urothelial cancer. The CDR3 DNA sequence: TGTGCCAGCAGCGAAGGGGCGAAGGGCAAAAACATTCAGTACTTC. Encoded protein: CASSEGAKGKNIQYF. Combining the CDR3 with reference TRBV28 and TRBJ2-4 gives the whole variable domain DVKVTQSSRYLVKRTGEKVFLECVQDMDHENMFWYRQDPGLGLRLIYFSYDVKMKEKGDIPEGYSVSREKKERFSLILESASTNQTSMYLCASSEGAKGKNIQYFGAGTRLSVL.